The 32 T cell receptor beta chains below all came from one sample that was sequenced in a study of blood T cell repertoires in COVID-19. The method was immunoSEQ multiplex PCR; TCRdb's version includes in-frame clones alone and lacks a portion of them. The sample lists fewer than 500,000 clones, 75% to 90% occurring once. The specimen sequenced was peripheral blood. These receptors were collected from a woman in her twenties or thirties with active or convalescent COVID-19.

The rearrangement links TRBV24-1 to TRBJ2-3, with a possible D match to TRBD1 (6 bases). Germline V CDR1 and CDR2: KGHDR, SFDVKD. V was shortened by 2 bases and J by 3 bases, with 11 bases between the two germline ends. The CDR3 has 15 amino acids. The CDR3 loop is CATSDSGTWTDTQYF. In nucleotides, the CDR3 is TGTGCCACCAGTGATTCAGGGACATGGACAGATACGCAGTATTTT.

The rearrangement joins TRBV5-1 to TRBJ2-1; D unresolved. Germline V CDR1 and CDR2: SGHRS, YFSETQ. CDR3 length equals 15 residues. The V end was cut by 4 bases, the J end by 0 bases, with 11 bases between. This chain's CDR3 is CASSPNSYSYNEQFF. The CDR3 bases are TGCGCCAGCAGCCCTAACAGTTACTCCTACAATGAGCAGTTCTTC.

The chain recombines TRBV5-5 with TRBJ1-5, with TRBD1 matching 7 bases. The CDR3 extends over 15 amino acids. V was clipped by 0 bases and J by 5 bases; unmatched bases: 5. CDR1 SGHKS and CDR2 YYEKEE come from the germline V gene (reference sequence). The CDR3 bases are TGTGCCAGCAGCTTGGCCCCAACAGGGGATCAGCCCCAGCATTTT. Its protein product is CASSLAPTGDQPQHF. The full variable domain, rest sourced from reference TRBV5-5 and TRBJ1-5, is DAGVTQSPTHLIKTRGQQVTLRCSPISGHKSVSWYQQVLGQGPQFIFQYYEKEERGRGNFPDRFSARQFPNYSSELNVNALLLGDSALYLCASSLAPTGDQPQHFGDGTRLSIL.

J is TRBJ2-3 and V is TRBV3-1 (or the pseudogene TRBV3-2); possible D gene TRBD2, 7 bases. The CDR3 is 13 amino acids. Germline-derived CDR1 and CDR2 are LGHDT and YNNKEL (reference sequence). Trimming shortened V by 5 bases and J by 4 bases, and 10 bases separated the two germline ends. In DNA form, the CDR3 reads TGTGCCAGCAGCGGGAGGGGGTCAGATACGCAGTATTTT. Its protein is CASSGRGSDTQYF.

V gene TRBV6-5 combines with J gene TRBJ1-3; a possible D gene is TRBD1 (6 bases). Germline values: CDR1 MNHEY, CDR2 SVGAGI. V was clipped by 6 bases and J by 2 bases, with 14 bases between them. CDR3 length: 15 amino acids. The CDR3 sequence: CASRSTGTPGNTIYF. CDR3 bases: TGTGCCAGCAGAAGTACAGGGACGCCTGGAAACACCATATATTTT.

CDR3 sequence (DNA): TGTGCCAGCAGCTTAGGAGGGGGCAGTGAGCAGTTCTTC. It is translated as CASSLGGGSEQFF. The genes are TRBV11-2 and TRBJ2-1; 7 positions match TRBD1. Germline trimming cut 1 base from V and 9 bases from J; bases unmatched to any gene: 3. The V gene's germline CDR1 is SGHAT and CDR2 FQNNGV. This CDR3 is 13 amino acids long.

The V gene is TRBV11-2, the J gene TRBJ1-1; TRBD1 matches at 8 bases. Germline V gene sequence: CDR1 SGHAT, CDR2 FQNNGV. This CDR3 is 13 amino acids long. With 4 bases clipped from V and 10 bases from J, the junction kept 8 bases outside the gene matches. This chain's CDR3 is CASSSRTGRVAFF. CDR3 DNA: TGTGCCAGCAGCTCCCGGACAGGGAGGGTAGCTTTCTTT.

The CDR3 sequence: CASSQNYGNQPQHF. The CDR3 DNA reads TGTGCCAGCAGCCAAAACTACGGCAATCAGCCCCAGCATTTT. J is TRBJ1-5 and V is TRBV3-1 (or the pseudogene TRBV3-2), with D unresolved. This CDR3 is built from 14 residues. V was shortened by 2 bases and J by 2 bases, with 7 bases between the two germline ends. Looked up from germline, CDR1 is LGHDT and CDR2 is YNNKEL (reference sequence).

The rearrangement joins TRBV9 to TRBJ2-1; D may be TRBD2 (5 bases). Germline V gene sequence: CDR1 SGDLS, CDR2 YYNGEE. The CDR3 loop spans 14 amino acids. Trimming pared 0 bases from V and 10 bases from J, leaving 14 bases between. The CDR3 sequence is CASSVAPSGSEQFF. The CDR3 nucleotides read TGTGCCAGCAGCGTAGCCCCCTCGGGGAGCGAGCAGTTCTTC.

V gene TRBV5-1 combines with J gene TRBJ1-1; TRBD1 is a possible D gene (6 bases). The V gene's germline CDR1 is SGHRS and CDR2 YFSETQ. V lost 2 bases to trimming and J lost 0 bases, with 11 bases between them. CDR3 length: 15 amino acids. This chain's CDR3 is CASSFKDSMNTEAFF. The CDR3 DNA reads TGCGCCAGCAGCTTTAAGGACAGCATGAACACTGAAGCTTTCTTT.

The V gene is TRBV4-1, the J gene TRBJ2-7; TRBD1 matches at 9 bases. The length of the CDR3 is 16 residues. The J segment lost 1 base and the V segment lost 1 base, leaving 5 bases of the junction unmatched. The germline gives CDR1 MGHRA, CDR2 YSYEKL. Here the CDR3 reads CASSQVWTGESYEQYF. DNA of the CDR3: TGCGCCAGCAGCCAAGTGTGGACAGGGGAATCCTACGAGCAGTACTTC.

The chain combines TRBV7-2 with TRBJ1-5; D possibly corresponds to TRBD1 (6 bases). Per germline, CDR1 SGHTA and CDR2 FQGNSA. Trimming left V 5 bases short and J 0 bases short, with 8 bases between. CDR3 length: 14 amino acids. The DNA of the CDR3 is TGTGCCAGCAGCCGGACAGTTAGCAATCAGCCCCAGCATTTT. It is translated as CASSRTVSNQPQHF.

There are a few counts of this clone. This chain uses TRBV5-6 with TRBJ1-4; D uncertain. The CDR3 covers 16 residues. Trimming pared 1 base from V and 6 bases from J, leaving 16 bases between. Germline V gene sequence: CDR1 SGHDT, CDR2 YYEEEE. The DNA for the CDR3 is TGTGCCAGCAGCTTGCGCCGGGGAATATTCTATGAAAAACTGTTTTTT. This sequence encodes CASSLRRGIFYEKLFF. The full variable domain, in which reference TRBV5-6 and TRBJ1-4 provide the parts outside the CDR3, is DAGVTQSPTHLIKTRGQQVTLRCSPKSGHDTVSWYQQALGQGPQFIFQYYEEEERQRGNFPDRFSGHQFPNYSSELNVNALLLGDSALYLCASSLRRGIFYEKLFFGSGTQLSVL.

This clone was counted a single time. V and J are TRBV7-2 and TRBJ1-2, with TRBD1 matching over 7 bases. The CDR3 length is 14 residues. CDR1 and CDR2 (germline): SGHTA, FQGNSA. The ends lost 5 bases at V and 8 bases at J; junction bases unmatched: 11. The CDR3 sequence: CASSHQGVGSGYTF. The CDR3 nucleotides read TGTGCCAGCAGCCATCAGGGGGTCGGGAGCGGCTACACCTTC.

This sequence joins TRBV5-1 and TRBJ1-3; 7 bases are a match to TRBD1. Germline V CDR1 and CDR2: SGHRS, YFSETQ. This CDR3 has 13 residues. Unmatched junction bases numbered 1, after V lost 5 bases and J lost 2 bases. The CDR3 protein is CASRQGTGNTIYF. The CDR3 bases are TGCGCCAGCAGACAGGGGACTGGAAACACCATATATTTT.

There are a few counts of this clone. The chain has TRBV10-3 and TRBJ2-5, with a weak D call TRBD1 (6 bases). The CDR3 is 13 amino acids. Germline assignment: CDR1 ENHRY and CDR2 SYGVKD. V was shortened by 6 bases and J by 5 bases, with 13 bases between the two germline ends. CDR3 DNA sequence: TGTGCCATCAGCGCCGGGACAAGGGAGACCCAGTACTTC. The encoded protein is CAISAGTRETQYF.

This rearrangement joins TRBV27 to TRBJ1-2; D unresolved. Trimming took 0 bases from V and 2 from J, leaving 7 bases between them. This CDR3 region has 14 residues. Germline values: CDR1 MNHEY, CDR2 SMNVEV (reference sequence). The CDR3 DNA is TGTGCCAGCAGTTTATCGAGCCTGAACTATGGCTACACCTTC. Protein: CASSLSSLNYGYTF.

The rearrangement joins TRBV30 to TRBJ1-5; D gene ambiguous. There are 13 residues in the CDR3. Germline assignment: CDR1 GTSNPN and CDR2 SVGIG (reference sequence). V lost 1 base and J lost 3, with 7 bases in between. The CDR3, as DNA: TGTGCCTGGAGTGGAGGGCCCAATCAGCCCCAGCATTTT. This translates into CAWSGGPNQPQHF.

This clone was observed a few times. J is TRBJ1-5 and V is TRBV6-5; D possibly corresponds to TRBD1 (5 bases). Germline CDR1 and CDR2: MNHEY and SVGAGI. The V end lost 5 bases, the J end lost 4 bases, and 15 bases lay between the germline ends. CDR3 length equals 15 residues. Here the CDR3 DNA reads TGTGCCAGCAGTCCTACTACAGGAATTAATCAGCCCCAGCATTTT. Amino acids: CASSPTTGINQPQHF.

This chain connects TRBV6-4 to TRBJ2-3; possible D gene TRBD1, 5 bases. Germline V gene data show CDR1 as MRHNA and CDR2 as SNTAGT. The CDR3 has 14 amino acids. Between the trimmed V and J ends, which lost 4 bases and 0 bases, there was a span of 8 bases. CDR3 nucleotide sequence: TGTGCCAGCAGTGTGGCAGGGAGCACAGATACGCAGTATTTT. Protein: CASSVAGSTDTQYF.

CDR3 bases: TGTGCCACCAGTGAGGGGCGGCAGAATCAGCCCCAGCATTTT. Translation gives CATSEGRQNQPQHF. The J gene is TRBJ1-5, the V gene TRBV24-1; tentative D call: TRBD1 (5 bases). The CDR3 length is 14 residues. Trimming took off 4 bases at V and 4 bases at J, with 10 bases between the two ends. From germline, CDR1 is KGHDR and CDR2 SFDVKD.

CDR3 amino acids: CASRPPRDSREYF. The CDR3 DNA reads as TGTGCCAGCAGGCCACCGCGGGACTCACGGGAGTACTTC. The chain employs TRBV6-5 and TRBJ2-7; weak D call: TRBD2 (6 bases). This CDR3 region has 13 residues. Germline loops: CDR1 MNHEY, CDR2 SVGAGI. V was shortened by 6 bases and J by 11 bases, with 20 bases between the two germline ends.

Notes on this clone: This CDR3 is also generated by other DNA sequences in the sample. The chain carries TRBV6-5 and TRBJ2-7, with 8 bases identical to TRBD1. J gave up 6 bases and V 5 bases, and 6 bases lay outside the gene matches. Germline CDR1 MNHEY, CDR2 SVGAGI. This CDR3 is 13 amino acids long. The CDR3 here is CASSIQQGGEQYF. As DNA, the CDR3 is TGTGCCAGCAGTATCCAACAGGGGGGCGAGCAGTACTTC.

The chain combines TRBV4-1 with TRBJ1-4, with a possible D match to TRBD1 (5 bases). The CDR3 length is 16 residues. Germline V gene lookup returns CDR1 MGHRA and CDR2 YSYEKL. V was cut by 1 base and J by 6 bases, with 15 bases left in between. The chain's CDR3 is CASSQVRAQVDEKLFF. CDR3 nucleotides: TGCGCCAGCAGCCAAGTCAGGGCCCAGGTTGATGAAAAACTGTTTTTT.

This clone has more than one count but fewer than ten. The CDR3 here is CASSLTGTGSHEQYF. The CDR3 nucleotides are TGCGCCAGCAGCCTTACCGGGACAGGTTCCCACGAGCAGTACTTC. This chain links TRBV5-1 with TRBJ2-7; 8 nucleotides match TRBD1. The CDR3 runs 15 residues. V shed 4 bases and J 5 bases; nucleotides not matched to a gene: 11. Looked up from germline, CDR1 is SGHRS and CDR2 is YFSETQ.

This chain uses TRBV7-9 with TRBJ2-1; D is perhaps TRBD2 (5 bases). The germline V gene encodes CDR1 SEHNR and CDR2 FQNEAQ (reference sequence). The CDR3 covers 14 residues. Trimming stripped 1 base from V and 4 bases from J, with 8 bases between. CDR3 protein: CASSLVATYNEQFF. CDR3 DNA sequence: TGTGCCAGCAGCTTAGTAGCGACTTACAATGAGCAGTTCTTC. The full variable domain, completed using reference TRBV7-9 and TRBJ2-1, is DTGVSQNPRHKITKRGQNVTFRCDPISEHNRLYWYRQTLGQGPEFLTYFQNEAQLEKSRLLSDRFSAERPKGSFSTLEIQRTEQGDSAMYLCASSLVATYNEQFFGPGTRLTVL.

This chain links TRBV7-2 with TRBJ2-1; possibly TRBD1 for D (5 bases). Trimming took off 5 bases at V and 0 bases at J, with 14 bases between the two ends. Germline loops: CDR1 SGHTA, CDR2 FQGNSA. This CDR3 spans 16 amino acids. CDR3 nucleotides: TGTGCCAGCAGCCCAACTGGGGCCCTCTCCTACAATGAGCAGTTCTTC. Protein: CASSPTGALSYNEQFF.

V gene TRBV9 combines with J gene TRBJ2-7; no clear D. Trimming stripped 3 bases from V and 5 bases from J, with 15 bases between. This CDR3 region has 14 residues. CDR1 and CDR2 (germline): SGDLS, YYNGEE. The CDR3 DNA sequence: TGTGCCAGCAGCGATGAGAACAGCCCCCACGAGCAGTACTTC. Its translation is CASSDENSPHEQYF.

This chain connects TRBV10-3 to TRBJ2-5, with 13 bases aligning to TRBD2. J was trimmed by 4 bases and V by 6 bases; bases with no gene match: 8. Germline V lookup: CDR1 ENHRY, CDR2 SYGVKD. The CDR3 spans 16 residues. CDR3 bases: TGTGCCATCAGGCCGGGACTAGCGGGAAATTTAGAGACCCAGTACTTC. This codes for CAIRPGLAGNLETQYF.

The count of this clone is one. V and J are TRBV28 and TRBJ2-7; the D gene is possibly TRBD2 (5 bases). Trimming shortened V by 7 bases and J by 3 bases, and 13 bases separated the two germline ends. Germline values: CDR1 MDHEN, CDR2 SYDVKM. The CDR3 totals 13 residues. Here the CDR3 reads CASTPEGSYEQYF. The CDR3 DNA sequence: TGTGCCAGCACCCCCGAAGGGAGCTACGAGCAGTACTTC.

J is TRBJ1-3 and V is TRBV6-5, with D possibly TRBD1 on 6 matching bases. The CDR3 has 15 amino acids. Germline V gene lookup returns CDR1 MNHEY and CDR2 SVGAGI. Trimming removed 7 bases from V and 3 bases from J, with 16 bases in between. The CDR3 DNA reads as TGTGCCAGCATGATCAGGGGCCGGGATGGAAACACCATATATTTT. As protein: CASMIRGRDGNTIYF.

The chain uses TRBV27 and TRBJ1-2; 7 bases line up with TRBD1. Looked up from germline, CDR1 is MNHEY and CDR2 is SMNVEV (reference sequence). Trimming took 1 base from V and 8 from J; bases not matched to a gene: 4. The length of the CDR3 is 13 residues. The CDR3 protein is CASSLLGGGGYTF. In DNA, the CDR3 is TGTGCCAGCAGTTTATTAGGGGGCGGCGGCTACACCTTC.